The 15 T cell receptor beta chains given below trace back to one sample, sequenced in a study of blood T cell repertoires in COVID-19. Sequencing was performed with immunoSEQ multiplex PCR; in TCRdb, only in-frame clones are kept and a portion is missing. The repertoire holds more than 350,000 clones, roughly 89% seen once, with around 9.3% in the top ten. The source material was PBMCs or T cells enriched from blood (not recorded which). The receptors originated from a woman aged 50 to 60 who had recovered from COVID-19.

The J gene is TRBJ1-2, the V gene TRBV5-5; tentatively, D is TRBD1 (6 bases). CDR3 length equals 18 residues. V lost 4 bases and J 3 bases, leaving 25 bases between the germline ends. The V gene's germline CDR1 is SGHKS and CDR2 YYEKEE (reference sequence). CDR3 nucleotide sequence: TGTGCCAGCAGCCTAGGAACACTTACAGGGATAGAGGACTATGGCTACACCTTC. Protein sequence: CASSLGTLTGIEDYGYTF.

The genes are TRBV16 and TRBJ1-6; 8 bases line up with TRBD1. The CDR3 covers 17 residues. Germline lookup yields CDR1 KGHSY and CDR2 FQNENV. Losses at the gene ends were 1 base for V and 4 bases for J; bases not matched to a gene: 6. Written as DNA, the CDR3 is TGTGCCAGCAGCCAATTTACCGGGACAGGTTATAATTCACCCCTCCACTTT. Translating gives CASSQFTGTGYNSPLHF. Complete variable domain (other parts from reference TRBV16 and TRBJ1-6): GEEVAQTPKHLVRGEGQKAKLYCAPIKGHSYVFWYQQVLKNEFKFLISFQNENVFDETGMPKERFSAKCLPNSPCSLEIQATKLEDSAVYFCASSQFTGTGYNSPLHFGNGTRLTVT.

V usage is TRBV2 and J usage is TRBJ2-7; weak D call: TRBD1 (6 bases). The germline gives CDR1 SNHLY, CDR2 FYNNEI. This CDR3 spans 12 amino acids. Trimming cost V 5 bases and J 4 bases, with 9 bases left between them. CDR3 nucleotide sequence: TGTGCCAGCAGTCAGACAGGTTACGAGCAGTACTTC. Protein product: CASSQTGYEQYF.

The genes are TRBV7-8 and TRBJ2-2; no definite D call. Trimming removed 5 bases from V and 0 bases from J, with 13 bases in between. Germline V lookup: CDR1 SGHVS, CDR2 FQNEAQ. This CDR3 is built from 16 residues. CDR3 region: CASSPRESANTGELFF. CDR3 sequence (DNA): TGTGCCAGCAGCCCCCGTGAGTCGGCGAACACCGGGGAGCTGTTTTTT. The complete variable domain, with remaining parts taken from reference TRBV7-8 and TRBJ2-2, reads GAGVSQSPRYKVAKRGQDVALRCDPISGHVSLFWYQQALGQGPEFLTYFQNEAQLDKSGLPSDRFFAERPEGSVSTLKIQRTQQEDSAVYLCASSPRESANTGELFFGEGSRLTVL.

The chain joins TRBV3-1 (or the pseudogene TRBV3-2) to TRBJ2-3, with TRBD2 identical over 8 bases. Germline CDR1 is LGHDT and CDR2 is YNNKEL (reference sequence). The length of the CDR3 is 15 residues. With V trimmed by 4 bases and J by 6 bases, 9 bases remained unmatched. The CDR3 loop reads CASSRSTGGRDTQYF. CDR3 nucleotide sequence: TGTGCCAGCAGCCGTTCAACGGGGGGGCGCGATACGCAGTATTTT.

This chain links TRBV9 with TRBJ1-5, with a tentative D call TRBD1 (5 bases). The CDR3 has 15 residues. V lost 0 bases, J lost 1 base, and 8 bases lay in between. CDR1 SGDLS and CDR2 YYNGEE come from the germline V gene. CDR3 DNA sequence: TGTGCCAGCAGCGTAGATCCAGGGAGCAATCAGCCCCAGCATTTT. Residues: CASSVDPGSNQPQHF.

V usage is TRBV7-9 and J usage is TRBJ1-2; possibly TRBD1 for D (5 bases). CDR1 is SEHNR and CDR2 is FQNEAQ in the germline V gene (reference sequence). The CDR3 contains 16 residues. Trimming shortened V by 5 bases and J by 0 bases, and 16 bases separated the two germline ends. The CDR3: CASSRGAGSSNYGYTF. CDR3 coding DNA: TGTGCCAGCAGCCGCGGGGCGGGGTCCTCTAACTATGGCTACACCTTC.

The rearrangement uses TRBV5-6 and TRBJ1-2, with 7 positions matching TRBD1. CDR1 SGHDT and CDR2 YYEEEE come from the germline V gene. V was pared by 1 base and J by 4 bases, with 19 bases of the junction left unmatched. CDR3 size: 19 residues. The CDR3 coding sequence is TGTGCCAGCAGCTTGTACTGGGCCAGGGGGACGCAGAGCGGCTATGGCTACACCTTC. It is translated as CASSLYWARGTQSGYGYTF.

In DNA, the CDR3 is TGTGCCTGGAGTGTGTCGGAAGAGACCCAGTACTTC. It codes for CAWSVSEETQYF. The V and J genes are TRBV30 and TRBJ2-5, with no clear D. CDR3 size: 12 residues. V was cut by 0 bases and J by 3 bases, with 5 bases left in between. Looked up from germline, CDR1 is GTSNPN and CDR2 is SVGIG (reference sequence).

The chain links TRBV5-6 to TRBJ1-2; no definite D call. Deletions cut 4 bases from V and 1 base from J, with 8 bases between. This CDR3 region has 13 residues. The V gene's germline CDR1 is SGHDT and CDR2 YYEEEE. The CDR3: CASSIGGNYGYTF. For the CDR3, the DNA is TGTGCCAGCAGCATAGGAGGTAACTATGGCTACACCTTC.

The J gene is TRBJ2-5, the V gene TRBV20-1; 7 nucleotides align to TRBD1. This CDR3 spans 14 amino acids. Looked up from germline, CDR1 is DFQATT and CDR2 is SNEGSKA (reference sequence). V lost 3 bases, J lost 3 bases, and 7 bases stayed unmatched. CDR3 protein: CSASRGTAKETQYF. In DNA form, the CDR3 reads TGCAGTGCTAGTAGGGGGACAGCAAAAGAGACCCAGTACTTC.

This sequence joins TRBV7-8 and TRBJ2-5; 9 bases agree with TRBD1. With 5 bases clipped from V and 2 bases from J, the junction kept 6 bases outside the gene matches. The CDR3 sequence is 15 residues long. Per the germline V gene, CDR1 is SGHVS and CDR2 is FQNEAQ. The CDR3 loop reads CASSREDRGQETQYF. In nucleotides, the CDR3 is TGTGCCAGCAGCCGAGAGGACAGGGGACAAGAGACCCAGTACTTC.

The chain is built from TRBV19 and TRBJ1-5; TRBD1 is a possible D gene (6 bases). The CDR3 has 16 residues. The V end was cut by 4 bases, the J end by 4 bases, with 17 bases between. Looked up from germline, CDR1 is LNHDA and CDR2 is SQIVND (reference sequence). The CDR3 reads CASSTQQGSHNQPQHF. For the CDR3, the DNA is TGTGCCAGTAGTACCCAACAGGGCTCGCATAATCAGCCCCAGCATTTT.

This chain uses TRBV19 with TRBJ1-5, with unresolved D. CDR3 length equals 15 residues. Germline lookup yields CDR1 LNHDA and CDR2 SQIVND (reference sequence). Deletions cut 0 bases from V and 6 bases from J, with 12 bases between. As DNA, the CDR3 is TGTGCCAGTAGTATAGACGGCGGGTGGGTTCAGCCCCAGCATTTT. It codes for CASSIDGGWVQPQHF.

V gene TRBV6-5 combines with J gene TRBJ1-2; 9 bases line up with TRBD1. CDR3 length: 13 amino acids. Germline-derived CDR1 and CDR2 are MNHEY and SVGAGI. Unmatched junction bases numbered 7, after V lost 6 bases and J lost 8 bases. The CDR3: CASRVQGASGYTF. CDR3 coding DNA: TGTGCCAGCAGAGTACAGGGGGCCAGCGGCTACACCTTC.